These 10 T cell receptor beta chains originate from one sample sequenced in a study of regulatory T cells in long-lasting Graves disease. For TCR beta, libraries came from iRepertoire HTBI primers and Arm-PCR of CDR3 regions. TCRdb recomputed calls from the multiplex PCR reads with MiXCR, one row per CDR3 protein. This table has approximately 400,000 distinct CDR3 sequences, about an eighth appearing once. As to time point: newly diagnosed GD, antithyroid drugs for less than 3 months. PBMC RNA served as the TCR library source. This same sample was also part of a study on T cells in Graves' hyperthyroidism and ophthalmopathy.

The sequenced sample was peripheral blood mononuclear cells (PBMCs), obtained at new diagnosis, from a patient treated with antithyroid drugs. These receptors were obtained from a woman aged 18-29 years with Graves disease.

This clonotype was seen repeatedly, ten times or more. CDR3 in DNA: TGTGCCAGCAGCCCAGAGGGACTAGCATGGGGGCCCGTTTACAATGAGCAGTTCTTC. It codes for CASSPEGLAWGPVYNEQFF. The chain carries TRBV7-2 and TRBJ2-1, with TRBD2 identical over 9 bases. Looked up from germline, CDR1 is SGHTA and CDR2 is FQGNSA. J lost 4 bases, V lost 5 bases, and 18 bases had no gene match. This CDR3 region has 19 residues.

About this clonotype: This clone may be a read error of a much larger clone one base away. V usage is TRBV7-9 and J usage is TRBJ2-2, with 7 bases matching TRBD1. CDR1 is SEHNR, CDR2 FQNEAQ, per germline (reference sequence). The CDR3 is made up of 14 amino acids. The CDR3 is CARSLTGWPGELFF. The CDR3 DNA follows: TGTGCCCGCAGCTTGACAGGGTGGCCCGGGGAGCTGTTTTTT.

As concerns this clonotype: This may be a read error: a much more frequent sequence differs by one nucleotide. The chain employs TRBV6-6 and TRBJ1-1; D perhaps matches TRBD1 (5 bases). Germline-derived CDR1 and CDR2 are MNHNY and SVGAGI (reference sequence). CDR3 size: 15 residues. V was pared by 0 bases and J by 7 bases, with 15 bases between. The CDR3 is CASSYSGPKTGEAFF. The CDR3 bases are TGTGCCAGCAGTTACTCGGGGCCAAAGACGGGTGAAGCTTTCTTT.

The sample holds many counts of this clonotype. The CDR3 spells CASNPDGAGVGDTQYF. CDR3 in DNA: TGTGCCAGCAACCCGGACGGAGCGGGAGTCGGTGATACGCAGTATTTT. The V and J genes are TRBV3-1 and TRBJ2-3; 8 bases line up with TRBD2. The CDR3 runs to 16 residues. The ends lost 7 bases at V and 6 bases at J; junction bases unmatched: 15. CDR1 and CDR2 from the germline V gene are LGHDT and YNNKEL (reference sequence).

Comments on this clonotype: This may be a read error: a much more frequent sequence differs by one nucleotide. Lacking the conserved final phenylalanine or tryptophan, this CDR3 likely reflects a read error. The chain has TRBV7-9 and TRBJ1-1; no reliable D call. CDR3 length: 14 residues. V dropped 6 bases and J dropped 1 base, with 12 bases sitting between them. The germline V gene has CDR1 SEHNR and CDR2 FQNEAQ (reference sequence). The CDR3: CASSPRRENTEAFL. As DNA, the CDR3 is TGTGCCAGCAGTCCCCGGCGAGAGAACACTGAAGCTTTCCTT.

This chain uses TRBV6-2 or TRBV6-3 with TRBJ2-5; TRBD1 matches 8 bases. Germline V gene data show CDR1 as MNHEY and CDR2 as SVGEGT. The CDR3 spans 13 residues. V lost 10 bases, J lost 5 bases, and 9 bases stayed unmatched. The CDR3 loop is CATRQGRMETQYF. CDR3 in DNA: TGTGCCACCCGACAGGGGAGGATGGAGACCCAGTACTTC.

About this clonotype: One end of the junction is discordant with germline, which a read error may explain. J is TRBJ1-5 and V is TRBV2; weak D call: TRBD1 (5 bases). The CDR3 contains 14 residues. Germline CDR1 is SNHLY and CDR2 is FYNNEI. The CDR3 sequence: CASNRVAGIQSQHF. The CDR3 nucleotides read TGTGCCAGCAACCGAGTGGCAGGGATTCAGTCCCAGCATTTT.

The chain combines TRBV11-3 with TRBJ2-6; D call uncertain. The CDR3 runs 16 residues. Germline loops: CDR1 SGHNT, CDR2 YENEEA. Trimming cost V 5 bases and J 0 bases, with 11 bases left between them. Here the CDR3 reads CASSARAVSGANVLTF. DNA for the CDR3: TGTGCCAGCAGCGCTAGGGCAGTCTCTGGGGCCAACGTCCTGACTTTC.

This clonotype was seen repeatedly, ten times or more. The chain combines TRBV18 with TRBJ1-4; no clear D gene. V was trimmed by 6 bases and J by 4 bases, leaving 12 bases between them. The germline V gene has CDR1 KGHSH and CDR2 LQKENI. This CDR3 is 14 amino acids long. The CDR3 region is CASSSRSDNEKLFF. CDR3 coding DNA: TGTGCCAGCTCGTCTAGGTCGGATAATGAAAAACTGTTTTTT.

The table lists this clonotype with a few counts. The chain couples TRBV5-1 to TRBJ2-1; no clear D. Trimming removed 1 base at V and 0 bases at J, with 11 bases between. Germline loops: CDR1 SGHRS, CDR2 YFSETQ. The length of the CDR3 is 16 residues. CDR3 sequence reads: CASSLTVASSYNEQFF. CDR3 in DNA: TGCGCCAGCAGCTTGACAGTTGCCAGCTCCTACAATGAGCAGTTCTTC.